What follows is one T cell receptor (beta chain) and its context. As yet, its antigen is unknown. Profiled with immunoSEQ multiplex PCR; TCRdb holds only in-frame clones, not every one. Of some 19,000 clones listed, about 70% are singletons. The data were taken from a study of early stage breast cancer tumors. V was cut by 1 base and J by 2 bases, with 21 bases left in between. CDR3 size: 19 residues. The germline CDR1 and CDR2 sequences are LGHNA and YNFKEQ. Findings and limits, study-wide: Compared with adjacent normal breast, tumors showed about 2.4-fold denser, more clonal T cells.

Sequences were obtained from blood. This clonotype was obtained from a person in their sixties or seventies with breast cancer. The chain is built from TRBV4-2 and TRBJ1-5, with no clear D. In nucleotides, the CDR3 is TGTGCCAGCAGCCAAGTCAAGGCCGATCTTTGGGAAGGCAATCAGCCCCAGCATTTT. Protein sequence: CASSQVKADLWEGNQPQHF.